These 28 T cell receptor beta chains were sequenced from one sample in a study of T cell responses to AZD1222 COVID-19 vaccine. TCRdb keeps only in-frame clones here, not all; method: immunoSEQ multiplex PCR. The sample has tens of thousands of clones; roughly 75% are singletons. The sample in question was peripheral blood, obtained 28 days after the second AZD1222 dose. The receptor source for this set is an adult who received the AZD1222 COVID-19 vaccine.

This clone was observed a few times. This sequence joins TRBV7-6 and TRBJ1-2; 8 bases fit TRBD1. This CDR3 is 20 amino acids long. Per germline, CDR1 SGHVS and CDR2 FNYEAQ. V was pared by 7 bases and J by 0 bases, with 22 bases of the junction left unmatched. The CDR3 coding sequence is TGTGCCAGCATCAGGGGGATTTCGGACAGGGAGCCCCTCGCTAACTATGGCTACACCTTC. This gives the protein CASIRGISDREPLANYGYTF.

The chain employs TRBV5-6 and TRBJ1-2, with a possible D match to TRBD1 (5 bases). V lost 6 bases, J lost 4 bases, and 10 bases lay in between. CDR3 length: 12 amino acids. In germline, CDR1 is SGHDT, CDR2 YYEEEE. As DNA, the CDR3 is TGTGCCAGCACCGACAGCTCCTATGGCTACACCTTC. Protein product: CASTDSSYGYTF.

The chain couples TRBV28 to TRBJ1-1; D not resolved. Trimming removed 6 bases from V and 6 bases from J, with 8 bases in between. The CDR3 spans 11 residues. Germline V gene sequence: CDR1 MDHEN, CDR2 SYDVKM. The CDR3 DNA is TGTGCCAGCAGCCTGAAATCTGAAGCTTTCTTT. It is translated as CASSLKSEAFF.

The chain links TRBV6-1 to TRBJ1-2; no reliable D call. V lost 1 base and J 6 bases, leaving 9 bases between the germline ends. The germline CDR1 and CDR2 sequences are MNHNS and SASEGT. The CDR3 runs 13 residues. The CDR3 region is CASSEGEVDGYTF. The CDR3 coding sequence is TGTGCCAGCAGTGAAGGGGAGGTCGATGGCTACACCTTC.

The gene calls are TRBV5-5 and TRBJ2-2, with D possibly being TRBD1 (6 bases). CDR1 SGHKS and CDR2 YYEKEE come from the germline V gene (reference sequence). This CDR3 comprises 14 residues. V was clipped by 4 bases and J by 10 bases, with 17 bases between them. The DNA of the CDR3 is TGTGCCAGCAGCCCAACCCGACCGGGACAGGAGCTGTTTTTT. It translates to CASSPTRPGQELFF.

The chain couples TRBV5-1 to TRBJ1-1, with 7 bases lining up with TRBD1. The CDR3 loop spans 14 amino acids. Germline V gene sequence: CDR1 SGHRS, CDR2 YFSETQ. Trimming took 3 bases from V and 1 from J; bases not matched to a gene: 3. The CDR3 DNA reads TGCGCCAGCAGCTCCCGGACAGGGAACACTGAAGCTTTCTTT. Residues: CASSSRTGNTEAFF.

This clone was counted between two and nine times. The V and J genes are TRBV6-5 and TRBJ1-1; D is unclear. The CDR3 sequence is 13 residues long. The V end lost 6 bases, the J end lost 4 bases, and 12 bases lay between the germline ends. The V gene's germline CDR1 is MNHEY and CDR2 SVGAGI. CDR3 bases: TGTGCCAGCAGCCCCTCCCCCCCCACTGAAGCTTTCTTT. Encoded protein: CASSPSPPTEAFF.

The V and J genes are TRBV6-5 and TRBJ2-2, with D possibly matching TRBD2 (6 bases). This CDR3 comprises 15 residues. The V and J ends lost 6 bases and 0 bases respectively, with 11 bases between them. The germline CDR1 and CDR2 sequences are MNHEY and SVGAGI. The CDR3 DNA reads as TGTGCCAGCAGGGGGGACTTTCCGAACACCGGGGAGCTGTTTTTT. Its protein product is CASRGDFPNTGELFF.

V is TRBV7-6 and J is TRBJ2-2; D is undetermined. The V end was cut by 1 base, the J end by 3 bases, with 9 bases between. The germline gives CDR1 SGHVS, CDR2 FNYEAQ. CDR3 length equals 15 residues. The chain's CDR3 is CASSLVGSYTGELFF. CDR3 in DNA: TGTGCCAGCAGCTTAGTAGGCTCGTACACCGGGGAGCTGTTTTTT.

This clone was counted a few times. The chain has TRBV5-1 and TRBJ2-7, with TRBD1 matching over 8 bases. In germline, CDR1 is SGHRS, CDR2 YFSETQ. The CDR3 extends over 16 amino acids. Unmatched junction bases numbered 10, after V lost 3 bases and J lost 2 bases. This CDR3 reads CASSWTQGATTYEQYF. CDR3 sequence (DNA): TGCGCCAGCAGCTGGACCCAGGGGGCGACGACCTACGAGCAGTACTTC.

This chain uses TRBV3-1 (or the pseudogene TRBV3-2) with TRBJ2-3; 11 bases align to TRBD2. Per germline, CDR1 LGHDT and CDR2 YNNKEL (reference sequence). The V gene end was trimmed by 1 base and the J gene end by 4 bases; junction bases not matched to a gene: 10. This CDR3 has 18 amino acids. The CDR3: CASSQVSWVAGGPDTQYF. The CDR3 nucleotides read TGTGCCAGCAGCCAAGTGTCTTGGGTAGCGGGGGGGCCAGATACGCAGTATTTT.

As DNA, the CDR3 is TGCAGCGTTGACGGTTTTGTAGGGCCCCAATACAATGAGCAGTTCTTC. Its protein product is CSVDGFVGPQYNEQFF. J is TRBJ2-1 and V is TRBV29-1; D is unclear. Germline CDR1 reads SQVTM; CDR2 reads ANQGSEA. V was pared by 3 bases and J by 4 bases, with 19 bases between. The CDR3 runs to 16 residues.

The chain recombines TRBV7-2 with TRBJ2-1, with 9 bases aligning to TRBD1. Germline V gene data show CDR1 as SGHTA and CDR2 as FQGNSA. With 5 bases clipped from V and 3 bases from J, the junction kept 5 bases outside the gene matches. The CDR3 sequence is 15 residues long. For the CDR3, the DNA is TGTGCCAGCAGCCCCACAGGGGGCATCTACAATGAGCAGTTCTTC. Translation gives CASSPTGGIYNEQFF.

As DNA, the CDR3 is TGTGCCAGCAGCCACGGCCCGGGGAGTGGGGGAAGCAATCAGCCCCAGCATTTT. It translates to CASSHGPGSGGSNQPQHF. The genes are TRBV3-1 (or the pseudogene TRBV3-2) and TRBJ1-5; possibly TRBD1 for D (5 bases). From germline, CDR1 is LGHDT and CDR2 YNNKEL (reference sequence). This CDR3 contains 18 residues. V shed 3 bases and J shed 1 base, with 19 bases lying between them.

The chain uses TRBV9 and TRBJ1-3, with no clear D. CDR3 length: 17 residues. CDR1 is SGDLS, CDR2 YYNGEE, per germline. V lost 2 bases and J lost 0, with 15 bases in between. In DNA, the CDR3 is TGTGCCAGCAGCGTTCGGAGTCAGCCATTCTCTGGAAACACCATATATTTT. It specifies CASSVRSQPFSGNTIYF.

This chain joins TRBV19 and TRBJ1-1, with TRBD1 as a possible D gene (6 bases). The CDR3 covers 16 residues. The germline V gene encodes CDR1 LNHDA and CDR2 SQIVND (reference sequence). The V gene lost 3 bases and the J gene lost 1 base, with 15 bases spanning the gap. CDR3: CASSMGGGHSNTEAFF. As DNA, the CDR3 is TGTGCCAGTAGTATGGGGGGCGGACACTCGAACACTGAAGCTTTCTTT.

The J gene is TRBJ1-6, the V gene TRBV7-8; D not certain. Germline values: CDR1 SGHVS, CDR2 FQNEAQ. The CDR3 consists of 14 residues. Trimming removed 4 bases at V and 4 bases at J, with 8 bases between. The CDR3 DNA reads TGTGCCAGCAGCTCCGTGGGGTATAATTCACCCCTCCACTTT. It yields the protein CASSSVGYNSPLHF.

The rearrangement links TRBV7-8 to TRBJ2-7; 9 bases are shared with TRBD1. Trimming at V came to 1 base and at J to 5 bases, leaving 15 bases not matched to a gene. The germline CDR1 and CDR2 sequences are SGHVS and FQNEAQ. CDR3 length: 18 amino acids. Here the CDR3 DNA reads TGTGCCAGCAGCTTAGGTTTCTGGCCGGGACAGGGCCCACACGAGCAGTACTTC. Translating it yields CASSLGFWPGQGPHEQYF.

V gene TRBV13 combines with J gene TRBJ2-2; 9 bases map to TRBD2. V dropped 5 bases and J dropped 1; count of bases not matched to a gene: 5. CDR3 length: 16 residues. CDR1 PRHDT and CDR2 FYEKMQ come from the germline V gene (reference sequence). In DNA form, the CDR3 reads TGTGCCAGCAGCCCCCGACTAGCGGAGAACACCGGGGAGCTGTTTTTT. Its protein product is CASSPRLAENTGELFF.

This chain links TRBV7-2 with TRBJ1-5; D not certain. The CDR3 has 15 amino acids. CDR1 SGHTA and CDR2 FQGNSA come from the germline V gene. V lost 2 bases and J 0 bases, leaving 8 bases between the germline ends. The CDR3 DNA follows: TGTGCCAGCAGCTTACAGGACTATAGCAATCAGCCCCAGCATTTT. Residues: CASSLQDYSNQPQHF. Combining the CDR3 with reference TRBV7-2 and TRBJ1-5 gives the whole variable domain GAGVSQSPSNKVTEKGKDVELRCDPISGHTALYWYRQSLGQGLEFLIYFQGNSAPDKSGLPSDRFSAERTGGSVSTLTIQRTQQEDSAVYLCASSLQDYSNQPQHFGDGTRLSIL.

The chain has TRBV28 and TRBJ1-2, with D maybe TRBD1 (6 bases). This CDR3 contains 14 residues. The germline CDR1 and CDR2 sequences are MDHEN and SYDVKM. V lost 4 bases to trimming and J lost 6 bases, with 15 bases between them. CDR3 protein: CASSSPMAGDGYTF. CDR3 DNA sequence: TGTGCCAGCAGTTCCCCGATGGCAGGGGATGGCTACACCTTC.

This chain uses TRBV3-1 (or the pseudogene TRBV3-2) with TRBJ2-3; 11 nucleotides align to TRBD2. This CDR3 spans 17 amino acids. V was pared by 0 bases and J by 2 bases, with 4 bases of the junction left unmatched. The germline V gene has CDR1 LGHDT and CDR2 YNNKEL (reference sequence). CDR3 protein: CASSQELLAGATDTQYF. In DNA form, the CDR3 reads TGTGCCAGCAGCCAAGAGTTACTAGCGGGAGCCACAGATACGCAGTATTTT.

The chain links TRBV20-1 to TRBJ2-7, with 7 positions matching TRBD2. Per germline, CDR1 DFQATT and CDR2 SNEGSKA (reference sequence). This CDR3 contains 16 residues. The V and J ends lost 4 bases and 3 bases, in that order; junction bases with no gene match: 15. The CDR3 nucleotides read TGCAGTGCTACTGACCCAACCGGGACTACCCTCTACGAGCAGTACTTC. Its translation: CSATDPTGTTLYEQYF.

V is TRBV29-1 and J is TRBJ2-3; D is perhaps TRBD2 (5 bases). Per germline, CDR1 SQVTM and CDR2 ANQGSEA. Trimming took 3 bases from V and 4 from J, leaving 11 bases between them. The CDR3 spans 13 residues. The CDR3 DNA reads TGCAGCGTTGATGCCTCCGGGGCAGATACGCAGTATTTT. It specifies CSVDASGADTQYF.

V gene TRBV4-2 combines with J gene TRBJ2-7; D not resolved. The germline V and J ends were trimmed by 4 bases and 0 bases, with 7 bases remaining between them. The germline CDR1 and CDR2 sequences are LGHNA and YNFKEQ. This CDR3 region has 13 residues. CDR3 sequence reads: CASSPRASYEQYF. The CDR3 DNA follows: TGTGCCAGCAGCCCCCGGGCCTCCTACGAGCAGTACTTC.

The rearrangement links TRBV6-2 or TRBV6-3 to TRBJ1-2; D remains unclear. From germline, CDR1 is MNHEY and CDR2 SVGEGT. V lost 0 bases and J 1 base, leaving 6 bases between the germline ends. The CDR3 extends over 14 amino acids. CDR3: CASSYSIFNYGYTF. The CDR3 DNA is TGTGCCAGCAGTTACTCGATCTTTAACTATGGCTACACCTTC.

This chain connects TRBV28 to TRBJ2-5; D is unclear. The CDR3 sequence is 13 residues long. Trimming took off 5 bases at V and 6 bases at J, with 13 bases between the two ends. Per germline, CDR1 MDHEN and CDR2 SYDVKM. Here the CDR3 DNA reads TGTGCCAGCAGTCCTGTCCCCGCCCAGACCCAGTACTTC. Translating it yields CASSPVPAQTQYF.

There are a few counts of this clone. This rearrangement joins TRBV18 to TRBJ2-7, with D unclear. The CDR3 length is 12 residues. With 2 bases removed from V and 5 bases from J, the gap between germline ends came to 7 bases. Looked up from germline, CDR1 is KGHSH and CDR2 is LQKENI. In nucleotides, the CDR3 is TGTGCCAGCTCACCATTAGGCCACGAGCAGTACTTC. Amino acids: CASSPLGHEQYF.